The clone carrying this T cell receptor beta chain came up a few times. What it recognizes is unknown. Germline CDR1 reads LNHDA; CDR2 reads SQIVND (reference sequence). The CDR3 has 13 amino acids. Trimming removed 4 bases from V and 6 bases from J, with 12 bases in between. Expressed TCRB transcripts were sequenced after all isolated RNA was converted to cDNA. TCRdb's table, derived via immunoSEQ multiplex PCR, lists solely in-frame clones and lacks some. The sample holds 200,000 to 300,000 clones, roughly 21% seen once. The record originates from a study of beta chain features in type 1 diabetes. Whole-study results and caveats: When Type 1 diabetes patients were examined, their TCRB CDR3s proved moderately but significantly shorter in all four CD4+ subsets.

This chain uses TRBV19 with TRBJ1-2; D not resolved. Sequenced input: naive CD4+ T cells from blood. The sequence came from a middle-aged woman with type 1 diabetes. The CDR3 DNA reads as TGTGCCAGTAGTACCCCGCGGATCGATGGCTACACCTTC. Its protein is CASSTPRIDGYTF.